This is a list of T cell receptor beta chains from one sample in a study of T-cell reconstitution after alpha-beta-depleted transplantation in children. TCRdb reanalysed the PCR reads using MiXCR and keeps one entry per CDR3 protein. The data contain 180,000 or so distinct CDR3 sequences, approximately 6% of them singletons. The sequences come from PBMCs, collected before TCRalphabeta/CD19-depleted stem cell transplant. The receptors were gathered from a girl younger than two with combined immunodeficiency, due to receive a stem cell transplant. Both conserved end residues are part of each CDR3. Each record gives: J gene, V gene, CDR3 protein.

J gene: TRBJ1-3; V gene: TRBV29-1; CDR3 protein: CSVRWIGNTIYF
J gene: TRBJ1-1; V gene: TRBV6-6; CDR3 protein: CASSNTFRDRNTEAFF
J gene: TRBJ1-1; V gene: TRBV27; CDR3 protein: CASSYSPFGYTEAFF
J gene: TRBJ2-7; V gene: TRBV5-1; CDR3 protein: CASRASGSYEQYF
J gene: TRBJ2-1; V gene: TRBV15; CDR3 protein: CATSKGYVDEQFF
J gene: TRBJ1-1; V gene: TRBV27; CDR3 protein: CASSLNRVMQVFF
J gene: TRBJ1-2; V gene: TRBV6-2/TRBV6-3; CDR3 protein: CASRPTPGPPFEAANYGYTF
J gene: TRBJ2-1; V gene: TRBV5-6; CDR3 protein: CASSLGTSYNEQFF
J gene: TRBJ1-1; V gene: TRBV5-1; CDR3 protein: CASSPTEAFF
J gene: TRBJ1-4; V gene: TRBV15; CDR3 protein: CATSRDYRQLNEKLFF
J gene: TRBJ1-4; V gene: TRBV4-3; CDR3 protein: CASSQGQAGREKLFF
J gene: TRBJ2-7; V gene: TRBV21-1; CDR3 protein: CASSHCGFSGSSYEQYF
J gene: TRBJ2-7; V gene: TRBV20-1; CDR3 protein: CSAHGQGGYEQYF
J gene: TRBJ2-5; V gene: TRBV6-5; CDR3 protein: CASSRLGGSGETQYF
J gene: TRBJ2-3; V gene: TRBV7-3; CDR3 protein: CASSSAGGADTQYF
J gene: TRBJ2-5; V gene: TRBV29-1; CDR3 protein: CSVLGGDRSLETQYF
J gene: TRBJ2-2; V gene: TRBV29-1; CDR3 protein: CSVIDYNTGELFF
J gene: TRBJ2-1; V gene: TRBV12-3/TRBV12-4; CDR3 protein: CASSRAQYEQFF
J gene: TRBJ2-1; V gene: TRBV29-1; CDR3 protein: CSVDGATVNNEQFF
J gene: TRBJ1-2; V gene: TRBV4-3; CDR3 protein: CASSQDQRGLYGYTF
J gene: TRBJ2-6; V gene: TRBV4-3; CDR3 protein: CASSQVSGYLISGANVLTF
J gene: TRBJ2-4; V gene: TRBV29-1; CDR3 protein: CSVWGLGQGGNIQYF
J gene: TRBJ2-6; V gene: TRBV2; CDR3 protein: CASWGLAGVSSGANVLTF
J gene: TRBJ2-1; V gene: TRBV7-2; CDR3 protein: CASSKMAPGLANEQFF
J gene: TRBJ2-7; V gene: TRBV7-6; CDR3 protein: CASSLSLAGGYEQYF
J gene: TRBJ2-5; V gene: TRBV29-1; CDR3 protein: CSVESQGPVVRYTQYF
J gene: TRBJ1-5; V gene: TRBV7-2; CDR3 protein: CASSFDRDPNQPQHF
J gene: TRBJ1-4; V gene: TRBV7-6; CDR3 protein: CASSLGLMEGLNEKLFF
J gene: TRBJ2-3; V gene: TRBV27; CDR3 protein: CASGYGQGAGTDTQYF
J gene: TRBJ2-1; V gene: TRBV10-3; CDR3 protein: CAISESTGVVIFTSSYNEQFF
J gene: TRBJ2-5; V gene: TRBV20-1; CDR3 protein: CSAREPGGRETQYF
J gene: TRBJ2-1; V gene: TRBV3-1; CDR3 protein: CASSQSPLLAGYNEQFF
J gene: TRBJ1-1; V gene: TRBV11-2; CDR3 protein: CASSPGPDLFLDTEAFF
J gene: TRBJ1-4; V gene: TRBV28; CDR3 protein: CASSLGRGLREKLFF
J gene: TRBJ2-6; V gene: TRBV28; CDR3 protein: CASSFRRISGANVLTF
J gene: TRBJ2-6; V gene: TRBV29-1; CDR3 protein: CSVGGGALPEGSGANVLTF
J gene: TRBJ2-1; V gene: TRBV29-1; CDR3 protein: CSVSGGEQFF
J gene: TRBJ2-3; V gene: TRBV10-3; CDR3 protein: CAISGTSPDTQYF
J gene: TRBJ1-2; V gene: TRBV29-1; CDR3 protein: CSVPTGTRSPYGYTF
J gene: TRBJ1-1; V gene: TRBV4-1; CDR3 protein: CASSQERDRANTEAFF
J gene: TRBJ2-7; V gene: TRBV4-2; CDR3 protein: CASSQVRLASTRPRWDEQYF
J gene: TRBJ2-3; V gene: TRBV15; CDR3 protein: CATSRDPWGRGTTDTQYF
J gene: TRBJ2-5; V gene: TRBV5-8; CDR3 protein: CASSFPETQYF
J gene: TRBJ1-5; V gene: TRBV11-2; CDR3 protein: CASSLSPYSNQPQHF
J gene: TRBJ1-1; V gene: TRBV7-8; CDR3 protein: CASRRGQGSEAFF
J gene: TRBJ2-1; V gene: TRBV29-1; CDR3 protein: CSVDWVIGERDEQFF
J gene: TRBJ1-2; V gene: TRBV6-5; CDR3 protein: CASSYSGSRGRDYGYTF
J gene: TRBJ2-1; V gene: TRBV15; CDR3 protein: CATSRVLGREQFF
J gene: TRBJ2-1; V gene: TRBV29-1; CDR3 protein: CSVVFIYSYNEQFF
J gene: TRBJ1-4; V gene: TRBV2; CDR3 protein: CASSEWSPAREKLFF
J gene: TRBJ2-1; V gene: TRBV11-3; CDR3 protein: CASSWRGQEEQFF
J gene: TRBJ2-1; V gene: TRBV5-1; CDR3 protein: CASSLPGPPYYNEQFF
J gene: TRBJ2-3; V gene: TRBV20-1; CDR3 protein: CTIGLQGTDTQYF
J gene: TRBJ1-2; V gene: TRBV25-1; CDR3 protein: CASSDTTGQGADYGYTF
J gene: TRBJ1-1; V gene: TRBV6-5; CDR3 protein: CASRTATGQGTEAFF